One T cell receptor (beta chain) is described in this entry. This entry comes from a study of blood T cell repertoires in COVID-19. The ends were cut back, 5 bases at V and 5 bases at J, with 7 bases in the middle. The CDR3 sequence is 11 residues long. Germline loops: CDR1 SGDLS, CDR2 YYNGEE. Methods used by the authors: Reference gene primer amplification yielded estimated nucleated cell counts. Generated by immunoSEQ multiplex PCR, the TCRdb table keeps only in-frame clones and is missing some. V and J calls and clone size are as listed in that table; D and trimming were resolved from the DNA. The sample has 200,000 or so clones; roughly 89% are singletons.

The sequenced sample was PBMCs or T cells enriched from blood (not recorded which). This receptor was obtained from a woman aged 40 to 49 with acute COVID-19. The V gene is TRBV9, the J gene TRBJ1-2; D not resolved. The CDR3 sequence: CASSGEYGYTF. In DNA form, the CDR3 reads TGTGCCAGCAGTGGGGAGTATGGCTACACCTTC.